These T cell receptor beta chains were read from a single sample in a study of blood T cell repertoires in COVID-19. The protocol was immunoSEQ multiplex PCR, while the TCRdb copy is restricted to in-frame clones and leaves out a portion. The sample has more than 200,000 clones; 70% to 90% are singletons. The material sequenced was peripheral blood. Receptors originate from a human donor in a cohort sampled during active COVID-19. Each CDR3 is given with its conserved first and last residue. D genes are given only for firm matches.

V gene	J gene	D gene	CDR3 length	CDR3 protein	CDR3 DNA
TRBV28	TRBJ2-7	.	13	CASRGYSSSEQYF	TGTGCCAGCCGGGGGTACTCTAGTTCCGAGCAGTACTTC
TRBV3-1/TRBV3-2	TRBJ2-7	.	13	CASSQGGGLEQYF	TGTGCCAGCAGCCAAGGGGGCGGCCTCGAGCAGTACTTC
TRBV7-2	TRBJ2-1	TRBD2	16	CASSPLSGGAYNEQFF	TGTGCCAGCAGCCCACTTTCGGGGGGAGCCTACAATGAGCAGTTCTTC
TRBV19	TRBJ1-4	TRBD1	18	CASSIDLQSTGFNEKLFF	TGTGCCAGTAGTATAGATCTCCAGTCGACAGGGTTTAATGAAAAACTGTTTTTT
TRBV7-2	TRBJ1-1	TRBD1	15	CASSLSQGARTEAFF	TGTGCCAGCAGCCTGTCACAGGGGGCGAGAACTGAAGCTTTCTTT
TRBV6-1	TRBJ1-2	.	12	CASSELDVGYTF	TGTGCCAGCAGTGAATTAGATGTTGGCTACACCTTC
TRBV5-4	TRBJ1-2	.	14	CASSLGQGDYGYTF	TGTGCCAGCAGCTTGGGGCAGGGCGACTATGGCTACACCTTC
TRBV7-2	TRBJ1-1	.	15	CASSLDRAGYTEAFF	TGTGCCAGCAGCTTAGACAGGGCGGGTTACACTGAAGCTTTCTTT
TRBV7-2	TRBJ2-1	.	14	CASSLDPSGNEQFF	TGTGCCAGCAGCTTAGACCCTTCGGGTAATGAGCAGTTCTTC
TRBV9	TRBJ2-7	.	13	CASSDYFAGKQYF	TGTGCCAGCAGTGACTACTTTGCGGGGAAACAGTACTTC
TRBV27	TRBJ1-6	.	11	CASRGNSPLHF	TGTGCCAGTAGGGGGAATTCACCCCTCCACTTT
TRBV5-4	TRBJ2-7	.	15	CASSPPGGLNYEQYF	TGTGCCAGCAGCCCCCCCGGAGGATTAAACTACGAGCAGTACTTC
TRBV27	TRBJ1-6	.	17	CASSWGGGGRDNSPLHF	TGTGCCAGCAGTTGGGGGGGAGGGGGGAGAGATAATTCACCCCTCCACTTT
TRBV5-1	TRBJ2-6	TRBD1	16	CASRLTGGSGANVLTF	TGCGCCAGCAGGCTGACAGGGGGCTCTGGGGCCAACGTCCTGACTTTC
TRBV28	TRBJ1-2	.	15	CASSSTWGVPYGYTF	TGTGCCAGCAGTAGTACATGGGGAGTCCCCTATGGCTACACCTTC
TRBV3-1/TRBV3-2	TRBJ1-4	TRBD1	14	CASGHAGTGEKLFF	TGTGCCAGCGGCCACGCCGGGACAGGAGAAAAACTGTTTTTT
TRBV5-6	TRBJ1-3	TRBD1	14	CASSLQGSRNTIYF	TGTGCCAGCAGCTTACAGGGGAGTAGAAACACCATATATTTT